Listed here are 7 T cell receptor beta chains from one sample, sequenced in a study of control samples from healthy donors and cancer patients. Here immunoSEQ multiplex PCR was the method, and the copy in TCRdb shows in-frame clones only, minus some. The top ten hold 2.5% to 3% of the sample, which has under 85,000 clones, roughly 80% seen once. Input material: PBMCs. Receptor source: a woman aged 45-65 years with lung cancer.

Of note for this clone: The junction and the germline gene differ at one end; a read error may be behind it. CDR3 bases: TGTGCCGCGAAGGACAGGATTGGGACAGGTACGCAGTATTTT. Its translation is CAAKDRIGTGTQYF. V gene TRBV6-5 combines with J gene TRBJ2-3; 8 nucleotides align to TRBD1. Per the germline V gene, CDR1 is MNHEY and CDR2 is SVGAGI. CDR3 length: 14 amino acids.

The CDR3 nucleotides are TGTGCCAGCAGCCCGTCTTGGGCTAATGAAAAACTGTTTTTT. Protein sequence: CASSPSWANEKLFF. The V gene is TRBV7-2, the J gene TRBJ1-4; no clear D gene. This CDR3 is built from 14 residues. V lost 5 bases, J lost 3 bases, and 10 bases lay in between. Germline V lookup: CDR1 SGHTA, CDR2 FQGNSA. The full variable domain, with the rest looked up from reference TRBV7-2 and TRBJ1-4, is GAGVSQSPSNKVTEKGKDVELRCDPISGHTALYWYRQSLGQGLEFLIYFQGNSAPDKSGLPSDRFSAERTGGSVSTLTIQRTQQEDSAVYLCASSPSWANEKLFFGSGTQLSVL.

The chain links TRBV18 to TRBJ2-7; D might be TRBD2 (6 bases). Germline V gives CDR1 KGHSH, CDR2 LQKENI. The germline V and J ends were trimmed by 3 bases and 3 bases, with 15 bases remaining between them. This CDR3 is built from 15 residues. The CDR3 reads CASSPLRGNYYEQYF. In DNA, the CDR3 is TGTGCCAGCTCACCGCTCCGGGGGAATTACTACGAGCAGTACTTC.

This clone was picked up a small number of times. The genes are TRBV5-5 and TRBJ2-7; TRBD1 matches at 8 bases. CDR3 length: 14 residues. Germline CDR1 is SGHKS and CDR2 is YYEKEE (reference sequence). The V segment lost 4 bases and the J segment 5 bases; nucleotides outside the gene matches: 8. This chain's CDR3 is CASSLRTGNNEQYF. CDR3 coding DNA: TGTGCCAGCAGCCTTAGGACAGGGAATAACGAGCAGTACTTC. Full variable domain (remainder filled in from reference TRBV5-5 and TRBJ2-7): DAGVTQSPTHLIKTRGQQVTLRCSPISGHKSVSWYQQVLGQGPQFIFQYYEKEERGRGNFPDRFSARQFPNYSSELNVNALLLGDSALYLCASSLRTGNNEQYFGPGTRLTVT.

The V gene is TRBV27, the J gene TRBJ1-5; D call uncertain. Germline V gives CDR1 MNHEY, CDR2 SMNVEV (reference sequence). Trimming removed 2 bases from V and 5 bases from J, with 7 bases in between. The CDR3 extends over 13 amino acids. CDR3 DNA sequence: TGTGCCAGCAGTTTAGGCCCTTATCAGCCCCAGCATTTT. Protein product: CASSLGPYQPQHF.

The V gene is TRBV19, the J gene TRBJ1-1; D might be TRBD1 (5 bases). Trimming pared 7 bases from V and 0 bases from J, leaving 12 bases between. Looked up from germline, CDR1 is LNHDA and CDR2 is SQIVND (reference sequence). CDR3 length: 14 residues. In DNA form, the CDR3 reads TGTGCCAGTACGGAGACAGTCATGAACACTGAAGCTTTCTTT. This sequence encodes CASTETVMNTEAFF.

As for this clone: An end of the junction differs from the germline gene, which may be a read error. Within the sample, other DNA sequences also encode this same CDR3. The rearrangement joins TRBV7-2 to TRBJ1-1, with D perhaps matching TRBD1 (5 bases). Germline CDR1 reads SGHTA; CDR2 reads FQGNSA. The CDR3 contains 13 residues. The CDR3 here is CASSLGTGRGAFF. The CDR3, as DNA: TGTGCCAGCAGCTTAGGTACAGGACGGGGAGCTTTCTTC.